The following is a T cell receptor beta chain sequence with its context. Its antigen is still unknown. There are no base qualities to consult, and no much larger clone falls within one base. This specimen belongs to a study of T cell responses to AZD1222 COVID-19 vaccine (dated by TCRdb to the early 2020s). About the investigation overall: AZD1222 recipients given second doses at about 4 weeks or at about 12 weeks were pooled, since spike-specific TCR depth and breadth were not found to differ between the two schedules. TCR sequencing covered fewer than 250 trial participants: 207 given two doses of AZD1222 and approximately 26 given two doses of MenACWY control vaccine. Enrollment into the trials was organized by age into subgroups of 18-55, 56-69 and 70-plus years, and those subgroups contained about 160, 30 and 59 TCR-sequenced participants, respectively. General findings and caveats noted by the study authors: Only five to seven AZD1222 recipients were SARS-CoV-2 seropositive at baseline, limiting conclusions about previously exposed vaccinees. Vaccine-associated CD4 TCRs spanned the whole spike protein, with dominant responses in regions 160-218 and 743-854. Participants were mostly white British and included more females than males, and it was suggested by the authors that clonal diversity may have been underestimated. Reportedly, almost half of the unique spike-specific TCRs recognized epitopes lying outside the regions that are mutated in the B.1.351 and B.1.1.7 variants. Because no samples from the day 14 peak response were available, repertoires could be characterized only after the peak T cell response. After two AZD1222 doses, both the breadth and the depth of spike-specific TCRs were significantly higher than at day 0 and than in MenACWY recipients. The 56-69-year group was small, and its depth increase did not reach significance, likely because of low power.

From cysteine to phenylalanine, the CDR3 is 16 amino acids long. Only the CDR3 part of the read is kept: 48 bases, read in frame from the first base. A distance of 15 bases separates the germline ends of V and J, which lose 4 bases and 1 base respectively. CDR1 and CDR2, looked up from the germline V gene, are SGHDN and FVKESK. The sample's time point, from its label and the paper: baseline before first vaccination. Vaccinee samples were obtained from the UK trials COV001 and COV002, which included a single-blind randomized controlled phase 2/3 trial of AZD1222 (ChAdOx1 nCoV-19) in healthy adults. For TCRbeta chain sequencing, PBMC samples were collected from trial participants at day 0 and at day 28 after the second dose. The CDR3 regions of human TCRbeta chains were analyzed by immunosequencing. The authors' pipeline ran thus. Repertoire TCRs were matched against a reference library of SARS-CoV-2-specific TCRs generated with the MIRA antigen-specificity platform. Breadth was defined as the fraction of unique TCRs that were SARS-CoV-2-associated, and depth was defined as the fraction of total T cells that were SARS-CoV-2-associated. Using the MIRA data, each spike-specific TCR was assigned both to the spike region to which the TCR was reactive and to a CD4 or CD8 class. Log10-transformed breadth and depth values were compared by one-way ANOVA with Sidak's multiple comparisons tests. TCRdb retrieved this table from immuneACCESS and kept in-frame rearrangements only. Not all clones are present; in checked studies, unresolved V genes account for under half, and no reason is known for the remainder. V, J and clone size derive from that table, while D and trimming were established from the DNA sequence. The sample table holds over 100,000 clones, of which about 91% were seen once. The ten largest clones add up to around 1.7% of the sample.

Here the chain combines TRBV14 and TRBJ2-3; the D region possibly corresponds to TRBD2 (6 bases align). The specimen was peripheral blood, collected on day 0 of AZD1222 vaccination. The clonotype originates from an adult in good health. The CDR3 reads CASSPISGSGTDTQYF. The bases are TGTGCCAGCAGCCCCATAAGCGGGTCGGGCACAGATACGCAGTATTTT. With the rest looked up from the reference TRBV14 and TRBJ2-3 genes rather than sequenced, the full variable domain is EAGVTQFPSHSVIEKGQTVTLRCDPISGHDNLYWYRRVMGKEIKFLLHFVKESKQDESGMPNNRFLAERTGGTYSTLKVQPAELEDSGVYFCASSPISGSGTDTQYFGPGTRLTVL.